This T cell receptor beta chain stems from a study of T-cell memory formation after mild COVID-19. The CDR3 contains 14 residues. The ends were cut back, 0 bases at V and 9 bases at J, with 13 bases in the middle. The germline gives CDR1 SGHRS, CDR2 YFSETQ. From the 5' RACE reads, TCRdb called clonotypes with MiXCR, one entry per CDR3 protein. The table lists 70,000 to 100,000 distinct CDR3 sequences, roughly 16% of them singletons. This sequence was found in a man aged 18 to 35 who had mild COVID-19 (a few samples of this study predate the infection). Cell type and time point are not known. The rearrangement uses TRBV5-1 and TRBJ2-1; D remains ambiguous. The specimen was PBMCs or a T cell subset sorted from them (not recorded which). Here the CDR3 DNA reads TGCGCCAGCAGCTTGGTATCCGACATCAGTGAGCAGTTCTTC. Protein: CASSLVSDISEQFF.